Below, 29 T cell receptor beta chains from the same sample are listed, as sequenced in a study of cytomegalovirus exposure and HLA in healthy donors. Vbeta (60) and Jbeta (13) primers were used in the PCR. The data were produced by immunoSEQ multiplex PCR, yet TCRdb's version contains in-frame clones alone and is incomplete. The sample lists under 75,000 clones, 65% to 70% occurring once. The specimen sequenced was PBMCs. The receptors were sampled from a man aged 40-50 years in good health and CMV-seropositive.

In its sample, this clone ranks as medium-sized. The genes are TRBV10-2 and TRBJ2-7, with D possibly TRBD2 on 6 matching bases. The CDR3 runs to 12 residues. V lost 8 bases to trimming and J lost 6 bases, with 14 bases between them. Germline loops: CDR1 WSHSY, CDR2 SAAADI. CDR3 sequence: CASSRGGGEQYF. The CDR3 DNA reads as TGCGCCAGCTCCCGGGGAGGTGGCGAGCAGTACTTC.

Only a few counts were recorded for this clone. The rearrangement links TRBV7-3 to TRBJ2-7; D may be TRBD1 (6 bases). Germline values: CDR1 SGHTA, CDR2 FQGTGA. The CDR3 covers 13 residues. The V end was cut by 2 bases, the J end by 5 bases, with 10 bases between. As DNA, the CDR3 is TGTGCCAGCAGCTTATGGGCAGGGGACGAGCAGTACTTC. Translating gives CASSLWAGDEQYF.

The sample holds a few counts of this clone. CDR3 amino acids: CASSPWGTGYYEQYF. DNA for the CDR3: TGTGCCAGCAGCCCCTGGGGGACAGGATACTACGAGCAGTACTTC. The J gene is TRBJ2-7, the V gene TRBV7-2, with 8 bases identical to TRBD1. Germline CDR1 and CDR2: SGHTA and FQGNSA. The junction had 9 bases not matched to a gene; V was cut back by 5 bases and J by 3 bases. The length of the CDR3 is 15 residues.

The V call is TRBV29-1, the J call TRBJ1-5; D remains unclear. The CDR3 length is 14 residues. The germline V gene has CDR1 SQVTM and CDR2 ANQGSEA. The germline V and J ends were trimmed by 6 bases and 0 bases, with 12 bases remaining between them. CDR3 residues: CSVSTGNSNQPQHF. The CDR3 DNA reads TGCAGCGTATCGACGGGGAATAGCAATCAGCCCCAGCATTTT.

The CDR3, as DNA: TGTGCCAGCAGCTTAGTCGGACAGGACTACGTAGGGGCAGATACGCAGTATTTT. Amino acids: CASSLVGQDYVGADTQYF. V and J are TRBV7-9 and TRBJ2-3, with D possibly TRBD1 on 7 matching bases. Germline V gene sequence: CDR1 SEHNR, CDR2 FQNEAQ (reference sequence). This CDR3 has 18 residues. Trimming took 1 base from V and 4 from J, leaving 21 bases between them.

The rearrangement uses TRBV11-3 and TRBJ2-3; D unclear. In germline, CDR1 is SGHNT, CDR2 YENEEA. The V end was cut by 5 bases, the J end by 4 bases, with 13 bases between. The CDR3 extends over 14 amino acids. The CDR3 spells CASSPRFGPDTQYF. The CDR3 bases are TGTGCCAGCAGCCCCCGGTTTGGGCCAGATACGCAGTATTTT.

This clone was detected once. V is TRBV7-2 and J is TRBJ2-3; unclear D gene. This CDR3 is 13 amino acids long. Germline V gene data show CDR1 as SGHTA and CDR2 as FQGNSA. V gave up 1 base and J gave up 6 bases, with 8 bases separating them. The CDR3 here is CASSLVRWDTQYF. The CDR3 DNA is TGTGCCAGCAGCTTAGTGCGATGGGATACGCAGTATTTT.

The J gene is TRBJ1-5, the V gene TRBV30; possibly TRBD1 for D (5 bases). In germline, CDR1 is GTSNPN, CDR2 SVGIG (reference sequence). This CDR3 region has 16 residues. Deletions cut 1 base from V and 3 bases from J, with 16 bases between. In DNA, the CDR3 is TGTGCCTGGAGTGCGACGGGGGGATTTAACAATCAGCCCCAGCATTTT. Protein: CAWSATGGFNNQPQHF.

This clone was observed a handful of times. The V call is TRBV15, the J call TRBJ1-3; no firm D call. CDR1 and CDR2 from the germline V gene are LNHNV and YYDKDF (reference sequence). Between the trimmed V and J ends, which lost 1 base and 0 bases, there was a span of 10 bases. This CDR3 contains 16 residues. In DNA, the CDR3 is TGTGCCACCAGCAGAGGTCCCGCAGACTCTGGAAACACCATATATTTT. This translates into CATSRGPADSGNTIYF.

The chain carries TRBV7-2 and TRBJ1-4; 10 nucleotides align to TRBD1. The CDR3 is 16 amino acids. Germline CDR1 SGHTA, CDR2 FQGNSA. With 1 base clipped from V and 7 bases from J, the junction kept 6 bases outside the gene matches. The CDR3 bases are TGTGCCAGCAGCTTAGGGTCGACAGGGGGCAGTGAAAAACTGTTTTTT. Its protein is CASSLGSTGGSEKLFF. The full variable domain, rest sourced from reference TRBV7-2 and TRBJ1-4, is GAGVSQSPSNKVTEKGKDVELRCDPISGHTALYWYRQSLGQGLEFLIYFQGNSAPDKSGLPSDRFSAERTGGSVSTLTIQRTQQEDSAVYLCASSLGSTGGSEKLFFGSGTQLSVL.

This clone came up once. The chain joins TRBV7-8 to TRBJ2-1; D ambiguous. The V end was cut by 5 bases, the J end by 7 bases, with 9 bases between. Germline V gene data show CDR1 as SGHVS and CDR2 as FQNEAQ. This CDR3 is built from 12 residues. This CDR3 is CASSGRSNEQFF. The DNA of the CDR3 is TGTGCCAGCAGCGGCAGGTCTAATGAGCAGTTCTTC.

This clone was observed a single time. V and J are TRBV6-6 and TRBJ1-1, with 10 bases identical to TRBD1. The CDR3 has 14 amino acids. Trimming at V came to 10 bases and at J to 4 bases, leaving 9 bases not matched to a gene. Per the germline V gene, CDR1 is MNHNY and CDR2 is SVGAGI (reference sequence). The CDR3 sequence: CATRSGTGVTEAFF. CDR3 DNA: TGTGCCACCCGGTCAGGGACAGGGGTCACTGAAGCTTTCTTT.

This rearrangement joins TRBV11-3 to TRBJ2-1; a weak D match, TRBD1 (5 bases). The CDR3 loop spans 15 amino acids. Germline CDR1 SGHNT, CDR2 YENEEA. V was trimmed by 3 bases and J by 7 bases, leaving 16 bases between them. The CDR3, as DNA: TGTGCCAGCAGCTTGCAGGGTTTGGGATCAAATGAGCAGTTCTTC. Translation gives CASSLQGLGSNEQFF.

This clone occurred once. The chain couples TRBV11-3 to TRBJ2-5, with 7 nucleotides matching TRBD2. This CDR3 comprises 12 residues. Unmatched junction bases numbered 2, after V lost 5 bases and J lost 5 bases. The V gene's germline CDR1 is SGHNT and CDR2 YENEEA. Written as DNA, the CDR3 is TGTGCCAGCAGCCGGGGAGGGGAGACCCAGTACTTC. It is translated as CASSRGGETQYF.

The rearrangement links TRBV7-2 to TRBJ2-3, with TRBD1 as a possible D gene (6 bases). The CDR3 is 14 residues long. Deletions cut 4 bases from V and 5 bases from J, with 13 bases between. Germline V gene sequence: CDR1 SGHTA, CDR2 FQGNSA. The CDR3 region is CASSSTGGKDTQYF. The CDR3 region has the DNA TGTGCCAGCAGCTCGACAGGTGGGAAAGATACGCAGTATTTT.

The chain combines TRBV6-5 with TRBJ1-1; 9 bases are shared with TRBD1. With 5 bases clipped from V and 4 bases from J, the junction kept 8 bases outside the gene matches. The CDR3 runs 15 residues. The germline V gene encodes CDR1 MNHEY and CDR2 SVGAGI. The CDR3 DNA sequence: TGTGCCAGCAGTACTGGGACAGGGATGGCCACTGAAGCTTTCTTT. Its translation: CASSTGTGMATEAFF.

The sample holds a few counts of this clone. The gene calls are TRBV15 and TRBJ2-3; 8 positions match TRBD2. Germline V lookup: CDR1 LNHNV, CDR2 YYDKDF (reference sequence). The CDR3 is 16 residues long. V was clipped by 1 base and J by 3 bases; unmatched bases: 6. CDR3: CATSRAPSGPTDTQYF. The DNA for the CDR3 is TGTGCCACCAGCAGAGCTCCTAGCGGGCCGACAGATACGCAGTATTTT.

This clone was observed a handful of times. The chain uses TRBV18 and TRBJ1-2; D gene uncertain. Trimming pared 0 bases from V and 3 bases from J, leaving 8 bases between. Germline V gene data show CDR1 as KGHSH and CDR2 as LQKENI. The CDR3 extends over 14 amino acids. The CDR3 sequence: CASSPPNGDYGYTF. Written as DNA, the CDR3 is TGTGCCAGCTCACCACCGAACGGGGACTATGGCTACACCTTC.

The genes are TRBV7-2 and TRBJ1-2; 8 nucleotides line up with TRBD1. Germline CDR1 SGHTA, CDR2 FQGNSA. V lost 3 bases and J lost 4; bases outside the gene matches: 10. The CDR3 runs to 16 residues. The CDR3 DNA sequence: TGTGCCAGCAGCTTCCCTCGACAGGGGCTCGGCTATGGCTACACCTTC. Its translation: CASSFPRQGLGYGYTF.

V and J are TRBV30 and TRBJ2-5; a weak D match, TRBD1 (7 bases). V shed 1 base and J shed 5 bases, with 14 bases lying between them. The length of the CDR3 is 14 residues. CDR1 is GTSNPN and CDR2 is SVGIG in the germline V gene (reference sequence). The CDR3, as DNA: TGTGCCTGGAGTGATCCTTCAGGGGGGGAGACCCAGTACTTC. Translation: CAWSDPSGGETQYF.

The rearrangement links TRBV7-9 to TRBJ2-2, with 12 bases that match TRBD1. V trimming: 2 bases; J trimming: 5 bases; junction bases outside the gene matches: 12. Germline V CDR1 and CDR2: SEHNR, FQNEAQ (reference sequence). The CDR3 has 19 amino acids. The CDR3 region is CASSLRSLPGQGATGELFF. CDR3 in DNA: TGTGCCAGCAGCTTACGCAGCTTGCCGGGACAGGGGGCAACCGGGGAGCTGTTTTTT.

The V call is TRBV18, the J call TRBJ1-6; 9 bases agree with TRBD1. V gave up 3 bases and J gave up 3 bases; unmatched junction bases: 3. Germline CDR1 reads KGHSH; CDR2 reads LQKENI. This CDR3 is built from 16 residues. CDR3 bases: TGTGCCAGCTCACCTAGGACAGGGGACTATAATTCACCCCTCCACTTT. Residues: CASSPRTGDYNSPLHF. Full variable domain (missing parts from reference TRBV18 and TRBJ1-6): NAGVMQNPRHLVRRRGQEARLRCSPMKGHSHVYWYRQLPEEGLKFMVYLQKENIIDESGMPKERFSAEFPKEGPSILRIQQVVRGDSAAYFCASSPRTGDYNSPLHFGNGTRLTVT.

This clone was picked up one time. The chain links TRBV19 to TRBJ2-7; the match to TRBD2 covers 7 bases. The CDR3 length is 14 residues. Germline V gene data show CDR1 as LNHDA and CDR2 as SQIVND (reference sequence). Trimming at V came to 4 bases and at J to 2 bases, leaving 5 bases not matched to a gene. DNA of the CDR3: TGTGCCAGTAGTAGGTGGGAGGGCCCCTACGAGCAGTACTTC. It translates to CASSRWEGPYEQYF.

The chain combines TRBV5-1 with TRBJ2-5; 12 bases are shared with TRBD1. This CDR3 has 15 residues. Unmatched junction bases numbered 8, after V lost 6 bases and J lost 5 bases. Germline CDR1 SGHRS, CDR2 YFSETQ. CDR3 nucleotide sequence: TGCGCCAGCACGGGCGGTGGGACAGGGGGCGAGACCCAGTACTTC. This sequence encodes CASTGGGTGGETQYF.

CDR3 loop: CAWAPGNTGELFF. The CDR3 DNA is TGTGCCTGGGCCCCGGGAAACACCGGGGAGCTGTTTTTT. The chain carries TRBV30 and TRBJ2-2, with a weak D call TRBD2 (5 bases). Looked up from germline, CDR1 is GTSNPN and CDR2 is SVGIG (reference sequence). CDR3 length: 13 residues. Trimming shortened V by 5 bases and J by 2 bases, and 9 bases separated the two germline ends.

The DNA for the CDR3 is TGTGCCAGCAGCTTAAGCCAGGGCGGAAACACCATATATTTT. It yields the protein CASSLSQGGNTIYF. The genes are TRBV11-2 and TRBJ1-3, with D tentatively TRBD1 (5 bases). V gave up 2 bases and J gave up 4 bases, with 9 bases separating them. This CDR3 has 14 residues. Looked up from germline, CDR1 is SGHAT and CDR2 is FQNNGV.

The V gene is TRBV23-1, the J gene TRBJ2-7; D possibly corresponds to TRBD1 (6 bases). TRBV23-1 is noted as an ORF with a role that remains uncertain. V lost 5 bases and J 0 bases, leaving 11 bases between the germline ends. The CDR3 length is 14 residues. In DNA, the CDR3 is TGCGCCAGCAGTGTGGGACATCCCTCCTACGAGCAGTACTTC. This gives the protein CASSVGHPSYEQYF.

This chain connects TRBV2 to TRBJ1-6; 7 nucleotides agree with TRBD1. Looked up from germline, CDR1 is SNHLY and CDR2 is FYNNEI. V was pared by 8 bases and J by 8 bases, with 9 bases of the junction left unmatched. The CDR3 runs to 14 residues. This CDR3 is CASVVTGEYSPLHF. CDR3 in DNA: TGTGCCAGCGTTGTTACAGGGGAGTATTCACCCCTCCACTTT.

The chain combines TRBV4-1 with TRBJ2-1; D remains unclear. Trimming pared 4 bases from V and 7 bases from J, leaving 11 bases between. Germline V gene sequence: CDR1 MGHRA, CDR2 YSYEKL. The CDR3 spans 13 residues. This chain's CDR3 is CASSRGSSNEQFF. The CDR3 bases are TGCGCCAGCAGCCGTGGTAGTAGTAATGAGCAGTTCTTC.